This paragraph reports one TCR beta chain. What it recognizes is unknown. V lost 4 bases and J lost 6; bases outside the gene matches: 2. This CDR3 has 14 amino acids. In TCRdb, the reads were re-called with MiXCR into one record per CDR3 protein. Seen here are some 800,000 distinct CDR3 sequences, roughly 33% observed once, and the top ten hold roughly an eighth. This specimen comes from a study of T cell repertoires in cytomegalovirus infection. The study, taken as a whole, reports: Summed public TCR beta family frequency identified CMV carriers bearing the relevant HLA.

This sequence originates from a human donor in good health (CMV status not recorded). Some clones in this sample may be carry-over from other donors' samples. The chain employs TRBV12-3 or TRBV12-4 and TRBJ1-5, with TRBD1 identical over 11 bases. The starting material was cultured CD8+ T cells from PBMCs, obtained from culture after CMV antigen stimulation. The CDR3 loop reads CASSWTGGSQPQHF. DNA for the CDR3: TGTGCCAGCAGTTGGACAGGGGGCTCTCAGCCCCAGCATTTT.